This T cell receptor beta chain was recorded in a study of CD8 T cells in Susac syndrome. Reverse transcription used about 0.45 to 1 ug RNA and random hexamers. Amplification of TCR beta CDR3 by immunoSEQ multiplex PCR spanned 54 Vbeta and 13 Jbeta. In TCRdb, the immunoSEQ multiplex PCR reads were re-called with MiXCR into one record per CDR3 protein. In the table there are 100,000 to 150,000 distinct CDR3 sequences, about 95% of which are singletons. The CDR3 is 15 amino acids. V shed 4 bases, J shed 0 bases, and the junction held 4 bases outside the gene matches. CD8+ and CD4+ T cells from blood underwent TCR beta sequencing. Negative isolation was used for CD8+ and CD4+ T cells and FACS enrichment for TEMRA cells.

The sequenced sample was CD4+ T cells from PBMCs. This TCR came from a human donor in good health. V is TRBV12-3 or TRBV12-4 and J is TRBJ1-2; TRBD1 aligns across 8 bases. The CDR3 bases are TGTGCCAGCAGTTCTACGGACAGGGCTAACTATGGCTACACCTTC. Translated: CASSSTDRANYGYTF.